The 32 T cell receptor beta chains given below trace back to one sample, sequenced in a study of vaccination effects on CD4 cells after COVID-19. Assay: immunoSEQ multiplex PCR; the TCRdb copy retains only in-frame clones and omits some. Here the sample spans approximately 24,000 clones, roughly 79% being singletons. ViraFEST expansion of antigen-specific CD4+ T cells with viral peptide pools preceded sequencing. Following 10 days of culture, CD4+ T cells were isolated. Two doses of BNT162b2 or mRNA-1273 vaccine were administered to participants. The antigens of these receptors remain unknown. The sample consisted of CD4+ T cells from PBMCs cultured with SARS-CoV-2 spike peptides, taken after COVID-19 vaccination. The source of these receptors is a human donor who received a COVID-19 vaccine. Some clones in this sample may be carry-over from other donors' samples.

The rearrangement links TRBV30 to TRBJ1-3; D not certain. CDR1 is GTSNPN and CDR2 is SVGIG in the germline V gene (reference sequence). This CDR3 has 16 amino acids. V lost 4 bases and J lost 2, with 18 bases in between. Here the CDR3 DNA reads TGTGCCTGGATCCCATCCCCAGCGGTAACTGGAAACACCATATATTTT. Its protein product is CAWIPSPAVTGNTIYF.

The genes are TRBV19 and TRBJ1-4; the D gene is possibly TRBD1 (5 bases). The V gene's germline CDR1 is LNHDA and CDR2 SQIVND (reference sequence). This CDR3 comprises 16 residues. Trimming removed 6 bases from V and 1 base from J, with 15 bases in between. CDR3 nucleotide sequence: TGTGCCAGTAGGATGCGGGGACGCGGAACTAATGAAAAACTGTTTTTT. Translating gives CASRMRGRGTNEKLFF.

The chain carries TRBV5-1 and TRBJ1-2; D is possibly TRBD1 (6 bases). V dropped 0 bases and J dropped 3 bases, with 12 bases sitting between them. Germline values: CDR1 SGHRS, CDR2 YFSETQ. The CDR3 spans 15 residues. The CDR3 sequence: CASSLGTAKDYGYTF. CDR3 bases: TGCGCCAGCAGCTTGGGGACAGCGAAGGACTATGGCTACACCTTC.

This chain uses TRBV27 with TRBJ1-2; D is unresolved. The CDR3 extends over 13 amino acids. The V and J ends lost 4 bases and 4 bases respectively, with 10 bases between them. Germline lookup yields CDR1 MNHEY and CDR2 SMNVEV (reference sequence). The CDR3 region has the DNA TGTGCCAGCAGTTCGGGTATTTCCTATGGCTACACCTTC. It specifies CASSSGISYGYTF.

The V gene is TRBV2, the J gene TRBJ1-5; D might be TRBD1 (5 bases). With 6 bases removed from V and 0 bases from J, the gap between germline ends came to 6 bases. Germline assignment: CDR1 SNHLY and CDR2 FYNNEI. This CDR3 region has 13 residues. The CDR3 nucleotides are TGTGCCAGCAGGGGGACTAGCAATCAGCCCCAGCATTTT. This codes for CASRGTSNQPQHF.

V gene TRBV27 combines with J gene TRBJ2-1; possible D gene TRBD1, 6 bases. Germline V gene data show CDR1 as MNHEY and CDR2 as SMNVEV (reference sequence). V was pared by 2 bases and J by 4 bases, with 15 bases between. CDR3 length: 16 residues. The CDR3 sequence: CASSLDRRTAYNEQFF. CDR3 coding DNA: TGTGCCAGCAGTTTAGACCGGAGGACAGCATACAATGAGCAGTTCTTC.

The chain links TRBV12-1 to TRBJ1-2. TRBV12-1 is listed as a pseudogene. This CDR3 is 15 amino acids long. In DNA form, the CDR3 reads TGTGCCAGCAGCTCCGCCCTCGGAGCTCGGTATGGCTACACCTTC. The encoded protein is CASSSALGARYGYTF.

The V gene is TRBV9, the J gene TRBJ2-6; unclear D gene. The ends were cut back, 1 base at V and 1 base at J, with 0 bases in the middle. The CDR3 totals 13 residues. CDR1 is SGDLS and CDR2 is YYNGEE in the germline V gene. DNA for the CDR3: TGTGCCAGCAGCGTATCTGGGGCCAACGTCCTGACTTTC. Translated, it gives CASSVSGANVLTF.

This chain connects TRBV19 to TRBJ1-4; TRBD1 is a possible D gene (5 bases). Germline CDR1 and CDR2: LNHDA and SQIVND (reference sequence). The length of the CDR3 is 15 residues. The germline V and J ends were trimmed by 7 bases and 3 bases, with 15 bases remaining between them. CDR3 DNA: TGTGCCAGTACCAATAGGGGACTAGCTAATGAAAAACTGTTTTTT. This encodes CASTNRGLANEKLFF.

In its sample, this clone was seen a few times. This chain uses TRBV3-1 (or the pseudogene TRBV3-2) with TRBJ1-1, with D possibly being TRBD1 (5 bases). The germline gives CDR1 LGHDT, CDR2 YNNKEL (reference sequence). V lost 1 base and J lost 1, with 7 bases in between. The CDR3 covers 14 residues. Here the CDR3 reads CASSQGDENTEAFF. CDR3 in DNA: TGTGCCAGCAGCCAAGGGGACGAGAACACTGAAGCTTTCTTT.

The chain combines TRBV28 with TRBJ1-2; no clear D gene. Per the germline V gene, CDR1 is MDHEN and CDR2 is SYDVKM. Trimming took off 7 bases at V and 1 base at J, with 10 bases between the two ends. This CDR3 is built from 13 residues. The CDR3, as DNA: TGTGCCAGCAATGGATACTTTAACTATGGCTACACCTTC. This translates into CASNGYFNYGYTF.

The rearrangement uses TRBV4-1 and TRBJ2-5; D call uncertain. From germline, CDR1 is MGHRA and CDR2 YSYEKL. The ends were cut back, 0 bases at V and 10 bases at J, with 12 bases in the middle. The CDR3 totals 13 residues. The CDR3 loop reads CASSQDFYWDQYF. In DNA, the CDR3 is TGCGCCAGCAGCCAAGATTTTTACTGGGACCAGTACTTC.

V gene TRBV10-1 combines with J gene TRBJ2-7; tentatively, D is TRBD2 (7 bases). CDR3 length equals 19 residues. From germline, CDR1 is WNHNN and CDR2 SYGVQD (reference sequence). The V end was cut by 0 bases, the J end by 2 bases, with 23 bases between. CDR3 sequence (DNA): TGCGCCAGCAGTGAGTCGTCCTCGAGGGGGGGCCTAGGGACCTACGAGCAGTACGTC. The encoded protein is CASSESSSRGGLGTYEQYV.

This CDR3 is CASISGGRWNTEAFF. DNA for the CDR3: TGTGCCAGTATTTCCGGAGGACGGTGGAACACTGAAGCTTTCTTT. The rearrangement joins TRBV19 to TRBJ1-1; no clear D. Trimming shortened V by 7 bases and J by 1 base, and 16 bases separated the two germline ends. CDR1 and CDR2 from the germline V gene are LNHDA and SQIVND (reference sequence). This CDR3 is built from 15 residues.

CDR3 DNA: TGTGCCATCAGTGGAACCGTTGGCGCTGAAGCTTTCTTT. Encoded protein: CAISGTVGAEAFF. The rearrangement links TRBV10-3 to TRBJ1-1; D ambiguous. Germline V gene sequence: CDR1 ENHRY, CDR2 SYGVKD. The CDR3 covers 13 residues. V dropped 4 bases and J dropped 6 bases, with 12 bases sitting between them.

The chain carries TRBV3-1 (or the pseudogene TRBV3-2) and TRBJ2-5; D gene uncertain. This CDR3 is 13 amino acids long. Germline V CDR1 and CDR2: LGHDT, YNNKEL (reference sequence). Trimming pared 6 bases from V and 5 bases from J, leaving 13 bases between. CDR3 region: CASRKEFRETQYF. The CDR3 DNA follows: TGTGCCAGCAGGAAGGAATTTCGGGAGACCCAGTACTTC.

This chain joins TRBV7-3 and TRBJ2-2, with 15 nucleotides matching TRBD2. The CDR3 spans 16 residues. Unmatched junction bases numbered 3, after V lost 5 bases and J lost 5 bases. Germline CDR1 and CDR2: SGHTA and FQGTGA. The CDR3 sequence: CASSTGTSGGTGELFF. Here the CDR3 DNA reads TGTGCCAGCAGCACCGGGACTAGCGGGGGGACCGGGGAGCTGTTTTTT.

CDR3 DNA sequence: TGTGCTAGTGGTCCAACCCCGGACGGAGTCGCGAACACCGGGGAGCTGTTTTTT. Translating gives CASGPTPDGVANTGELFF. The chain carries TRBV12-5 and TRBJ2-2; D gene unclear. The V end was cut by 5 bases, the J end by 0 bases, with 19 bases between. The CDR3 spans 18 residues. Germline V gene sequence: CDR1 LGHNT, CDR2 FRNRAP.

The gene calls are TRBV14 and TRBJ1-1; D is ambiguous. The CDR3 totals 18 residues. Trimming pared 1 base from V and 4 bases from J, leaving 22 bases between. Germline V CDR1 and CDR2: SGHDN, FVKESK. The CDR3 DNA reads TGTGCCAGCAGCCAAGGCCTACCCCAAGAGGGATGGGGCACTGAAGCTTTCTTT. Translation: CASSQGLPQEGWGTEAFF.

This clone was seen only once. The chain employs TRBV9 and TRBJ1-6, with D possibly TRBD1 on 5 matching bases. The CDR3 loop spans 17 amino acids. Germline loops: CDR1 SGDLS, CDR2 YYNGEE. The V and J ends lost 0 bases and 7 bases respectively, with 17 bases between them. The CDR3 loop is CASSVGSLTGENSPLHF. The CDR3, as DNA: TGTGCCAGCAGCGTAGGTTCCCTGACGGGGGAGAATTCACCCCTCCACTTT.

This chain links TRBV5-1 with TRBJ2-5; D remains ambiguous. CDR1 is SGHRS and CDR2 is YFSETQ in the germline V gene. V lost 3 bases and J 0 bases, leaving 21 bases between the germline ends. The CDR3 loop spans 18 amino acids. CDR3 protein: CASSWQLSTSPDQETQYF. The CDR3 DNA sequence: TGCGCCAGCAGCTGGCAGTTATCAACGAGCCCCGACCAAGAGACCCAGTACTTC.

The chain carries TRBV6-5 and TRBJ2-7; D is unclear. Trimming shortened V by 5 bases and J by 1 base, and 9 bases separated the two germline ends. Germline CDR1 reads MNHEY; CDR2 reads SVGAGI. The CDR3 is made up of 13 amino acids. The CDR3 DNA sequence: TGTGCCAGCAGTATTAACTGGTCCTACGAGCAGTACGTC. Protein product: CASSINWSYEQYV.

The chain joins TRBV2 to TRBJ1-4; D call uncertain. CDR1 is SNHLY and CDR2 is FYNNEI in the germline V gene. V was clipped by 7 bases and J by 8 bases, with 11 bases between them. This CDR3 has 12 amino acids. The CDR3: CASTSVGEKLFF. CDR3 nucleotides: TGTGCCAGCACAAGCGTGGGGGAAAAACTGTTTTTT.

This clone was counted only a few times. This chain joins TRBV3-1 (or the pseudogene TRBV3-2) and TRBJ2-4, with D perhaps being TRBD1 or TRBD2 (6 bases each). The CDR3 totals 16 residues. Germline CDR1 reads LGHDT; CDR2 reads YNNKEL (reference sequence). Trimming cost V 4 bases and J 0 bases, with 13 bases left between them. CDR3 sequence (DNA): TGTGCCAGCAGCCCCAACAGGGACTTAGCCAAAAACATTCAGTACTTC. Encoded protein: CASSPNRDLAKNIQYF.

This clone was seen only a few times. The V call is TRBV11-2, the J call TRBJ1-2; D gene unclear. This CDR3 spans 15 amino acids. Trimming removed 4 bases at V and 1 base at J, with 13 bases between. Germline-derived CDR1 and CDR2 are SGHAT and FQNNGV. The CDR3 bases are TGTGCCAGCAGCTCGAGGACGGGCAATAACTATGGCTACACCTTC. Protein: CASSSRTGNNYGYTF.

The J gene is TRBJ1-5, the V gene TRBV18, with a possible D match to TRBD1 (5 bases). V lost 3 bases to trimming and J lost 0 bases, with 12 bases between them. The CDR3 length is 16 residues. Germline V gene sequence: CDR1 KGHSH, CDR2 LQKENI. The CDR3, as DNA: TGTGCCAGCTCACCCGGAATAGGGGCTAGCAATCAGCCCCAGCATTTT. Translated: CASSPGIGASNQPQHF.

CDR3 bases: TGTGCCAGCGGCGGCTCCTACAATGAGCAGTTCTTC. Translation gives CASGGSYNEQFF. The V and J genes are TRBV12-3 or TRBV12-4 and TRBJ2-1; D gene ambiguous. The CDR3 consists of 12 residues. V was trimmed by 8 bases and J by 0 bases, leaving 5 bases between them.

The DNA for the CDR3 is TGTGCCAGCTTGCCTGGCACCAATTTGGGTGAGACCCAGTACTTC. It specifies CASLPGTNLGETQYF. V and J are TRBV2 and TRBJ2-5; D is uncertain. V shed 8 bases and J shed 5 bases, with 21 bases lying between them. The CDR3 extends over 15 amino acids. The V gene's germline CDR1 is SNHLY and CDR2 FYNNEI.

Only one count was recorded for this clone. The V gene is TRBV7-3, the J gene TRBJ2-5; tentative D call: TRBD2 (6 bases). The V gene's germline CDR1 is SGHTA and CDR2 FQGTGA. The CDR3 totals 14 residues. The germline V and J ends were trimmed by 5 bases and 4 bases, with 14 bases remaining between them. The CDR3 loop reads CASSKSGQGETQYF. The CDR3 DNA is TGTGCCAGCAGCAAAAGCGGGCAGGGAGAGACCCAGTACTTC.

This clone was observed once. The chain links TRBV28 to TRBJ1-5; unclear D gene. V shed 1 base and J shed 6 bases, with 4 bases lying between them. This CDR3 spans 12 amino acids. Germline CDR1 and CDR2: MDHEN and SYDVKM. Here the CDR3 DNA reads TGTGCCAGCAGTTTATATCGTCAGCCCCAGCATTTT. Translation gives CASSLYRQPQHF.

J is TRBJ1-2 and V is TRBV2, with 7 bases that match TRBD1. CDR1 is SNHLY, CDR2 FYNNEI, per germline. The trim removed 3 bases at V and 0 bases at J, leaving 13 bases unmatched. There are 18 residues in the CDR3. DNA of the CDR3: TGTGCCAGCAGTGAGACCACGGGACAGATTTTATCTAACTATGGCTACACCTTC. This codes for CASSETTGQILSNYGYTF.

The chain uses TRBV18 and TRBJ1-2, with TRBD1 as a possible D gene (6 bases). Germline values: CDR1 KGHSH, CDR2 LQKENI. The V gene lost 3 bases and the J gene lost 4 bases, with 12 bases spanning the gap. The CDR3 is made up of 14 amino acids. The CDR3 nucleotides are TGTGCCAGCTCACCCCCAGGGGTTCGCTATGGCTACACCTTC. Residues: CASSPPGVRYGYTF.